Included here is one TCR beta chain sequence, with context. Sequenced by immunoSEQ multiplex PCR; TCRdb stores in-frame clones only, minus some. The data show more than 150,000 clones, approximately 92% seen once. This CDR3 has 14 amino acids. The germline V gene has CDR1 LGHDT and CDR2 YNNKEL (reference sequence). V trimming: 4 bases; J trimming: 3 bases; junction bases outside the gene matches: 2. The data derive from a study of control samples from healthy donors and cancer patients. The receptor was isolated from a man aged 18-30 years in good health. J is TRBJ1-3 and V is TRBV3-1 (or the pseudogene TRBV3-2), with 8 bases identical to TRBD1. Sequencing used blood. The CDR3 region is CASSLTGVGNTIYF. CDR3 DNA sequence: TGTGCCAGCAGCCTGACAGGGGTTGGAAACACCATATATTTT.